Shown below are 22 T cell receptor beta chains from a single sample sequenced in a study of blood T cell repertoires in COVID-19. The table came from immunoSEQ multiplex PCR; TCRdb's copy has only in-frame clones and leaves some out. The repertoire holds roughly 73,000 clones, with roughly nine tenths as singletons. Sequencing used peripheral blood. Receptor source: a man at least 80 years old with acute or convalescent COVID-19.

This chain connects TRBV19 to TRBJ1-1; D is undetermined. Per the germline V gene, CDR1 is LNHDA and CDR2 is SQIVND (reference sequence). V gave up 4 bases and J gave up 0 bases, with 15 bases separating them. This CDR3 is built from 16 residues. CDR3 residues: CASSNHREGMNTEAFF. CDR3 nucleotides: TGTGCCAGTAGTAACCATCGGGAGGGTATGAACACTGAAGCTTTCTTT.

This clone came up once. The V and J genes are TRBV2 and TRBJ1-6, with D tentatively TRBD1 (5 bases). V gave up 7 bases and J gave up 17 bases, with 21 bases separating them. Germline V gives CDR1 SNHLY, CDR2 FYNNEI. There are 13 residues in the CDR3. This CDR3 reads CASKAGQFTLFHF. CDR3 nucleotides: TGTGCCAGCAAAGCAGGACAATTCACCCTTTTCCACTTT.

CDR3 amino acids: CSVETHPGFYGYTF. CDR3 coding DNA: TGCAGCGTTGAAACCCATCCAGGGTTCTATGGCTACACCTTC. The V gene is TRBV29-1, the J gene TRBJ1-2, with a weak D call TRBD1 (5 bases). With 2 bases removed from V and 4 bases from J, the gap between germline ends came to 14 bases. From germline, CDR1 is SQVTM and CDR2 ANQGSEA. This CDR3 is built from 14 residues.

The chain combines TRBV10-2 with TRBJ2-5; 10 nucleotides match TRBD2. This CDR3 comprises 15 residues. The trim removed 4 bases at V and 1 base at J, leaving 3 bases unmatched. The germline V gene encodes CDR1 WSHSY and CDR2 SAAADI. The chain's CDR3 is CASSGTSGRQETQYF. The CDR3 DNA sequence: TGCGCCAGCAGTGGGACTAGCGGACGCCAAGAGACCCAGTACTTC.

The CDR3 protein is CASSQGSGGRTETQYF. The CDR3 DNA follows: TGTGCCAGCAGCCAAGGATCCGGTGGGAGGACGGAGACCCAGTACTTC. The chain combines TRBV3-1 (or the pseudogene TRBV3-2) with TRBJ2-5; possible D gene TRBD2, 6 bases. V dropped 1 base and J dropped 5 bases, with 17 bases sitting between them. The CDR3 covers 16 residues. CDR1 is LGHDT and CDR2 is YNNKEL in the germline V gene (reference sequence).

This chain connects TRBV7-9 to TRBJ1-5; D may be TRBD1 (6 bases). V was trimmed by 4 bases and J by 3 bases, leaving 10 bases between them. Germline lookup yields CDR1 SEHNR and CDR2 FQNEAQ (reference sequence). CDR3 length equals 14 residues. The CDR3 region has the DNA TGTGCCAGCAGCTCAGACAGGATCAATCAGCCCCAGCATTTT. Translating gives CASSSDRINQPQHF.

This clone was seen a handful of times. The CDR3 coding sequence is TGTGCCAGCAGCCTCGGACAGGGGAACACTGAAGCTTTCTTT. This sequence encodes CASSLGQGNTEAFF. The chain carries TRBV3-1 (or the pseudogene TRBV3-2) and TRBJ1-1, with 8 positions matching TRBD1. This CDR3 contains 14 residues. The V segment lost 4 bases and the J segment 1 base; nucleotides outside the gene matches: 2. Germline CDR1 LGHDT, CDR2 YNNKEL (reference sequence).

CDR3 residues: CASSLTSGGRIQETQYF. The CDR3 nucleotides read TGTGCCAGCAGCTTAACTAGCGGGGGGCGTATTCAAGAGACCCAGTACTTC. The chain joins TRBV11-2 to TRBJ2-5; 12 nucleotides align to TRBD2. The CDR3 runs to 17 residues. Germline V gene sequence: CDR1 SGHAT, CDR2 FQNNGV. J gave up 2 bases and V 2 bases, and 6 bases lay outside the gene matches.

The CDR3 protein is CASSLSYEQATFYGYTF. The CDR3 DNA reads TGTGCCAGCAGTTTATCGTATGAACAGGCCACCTTCTATGGCTACACCTTC. J is TRBJ1-2 and V is TRBV27; D might be TRBD1 (5 bases). Trimming shortened V by 0 bases and J by 4 bases, and 18 bases separated the two germline ends. The V gene's germline CDR1 is MNHEY and CDR2 SMNVEV (reference sequence). CDR3 length: 17 residues.

This chain uses TRBV6-5 with TRBJ1-5; D is uncertain. Trimming removed 2 bases from V and 7 bases from J, with 12 bases in between. The CDR3 is 14 amino acids. The germline V gene has CDR1 MNHEY and CDR2 SVGAGI. CDR3 coding DNA: TGTGCCAGCAGTTACGAGGGAGGGCGGCAGCCCCAGCATTTT. Translation gives CASSYEGGRQPQHF.

This clone was seen more than once but under ten times. The rearrangement joins TRBV9 to TRBJ2-1, with 12 nucleotides matching TRBD2. Germline CDR1 reads SGDLS; CDR2 reads YYNGEE. There are 15 residues in the CDR3. Trimming took 5 bases from V and 7 from J; bases not matched to a gene: 7. The DNA of the CDR3 is TGTGCCAGCAGTGGAACTAGCGGGAGGTTTAATGAGCAGTTCTTC. This codes for CASSGTSGRFNEQFF.

The CDR3 here is CASNIAGGPSYEQYF. The DNA of the CDR3 is TGTGCCAGCAATATAGCGGGGGGCCCCTCCTACGAGCAGTACTTC. The J gene is TRBJ2-7, the V gene TRBV11-1, with TRBD2 matching 10 bases. V gave up 7 bases and J gave up 0 bases; unmatched junction bases: 6. Germline CDR1 is SGHAT and CDR2 is FQDESV (reference sequence). The CDR3 is made up of 15 amino acids.

The rearrangement joins TRBV5-4 to TRBJ1-2; no definite D call. Germline V gene data show CDR1 as SGHNT and CDR2 as YYREEE (reference sequence). The CDR3 loop spans 12 amino acids. With 4 bases removed from V and 5 bases from J, the gap between germline ends came to 9 bases. DNA of the CDR3: TGTGCCAGCAGCCGGGATGAGTATGGCTACACCTTC. It specifies CASSRDEYGYTF.

The chain combines TRBV7-9 with TRBJ1-6; D may be TRBD1 (5 bases). CDR3 length: 13 residues. Germline loops: CDR1 SEHNR, CDR2 FQNEAQ (reference sequence). Trimming cost V 8 bases and J 7 bases, with 12 bases left between them. The CDR3: CASVDSLNSPLHF. CDR3 nucleotides: TGTGCCAGCGTCGACAGTTTAAATTCACCCCTCCACTTT. The entire variable domain, with the rest obtained from reference TRBV7-9 and TRBJ1-6, is as follows: DTGVSQNPRHKITKRGQNVTFRCDPISEHNRLYWYRQTLGQGPEFLTYFQNEAQLEKSRLLSDRFSAERPKGSFSTLEIQRTEQGDSAMYLCASVDSLNSPLHFGNGTRLTVT.

The chain combines TRBV6-6 with TRBJ2-7; D gene unclear. The V gene's germline CDR1 is MNHNY and CDR2 SVGAGI (reference sequence). CDR3 size: 14 residues. Trimming took 2 bases from V and 0 from J, leaving 8 bases between them. The CDR3 bases are TGTGCCAGCAGTTACGGGCAGAACTCCTACGAGCAGTACTTC. It translates to CASSYGQNSYEQYF.

The genes are TRBV20-1 and TRBJ1-5; no definite D call. The V gene lost 3 bases and the J gene lost 7 bases, with 13 bases spanning the gap. The CDR3 is 13 amino acids. CDR1 is DFQATT and CDR2 is SNEGSKA in the germline V gene (reference sequence). CDR3: CSASDAVGQPQHF. The CDR3 DNA reads TGCAGTGCTAGTGACGCAGTGGGCCAGCCCCAGCATTTT.

V usage is TRBV3-1 (or the pseudogene TRBV3-2) and J usage is TRBJ1-1; no definite D call. The CDR3 consists of 14 residues. Germline assignment: CDR1 LGHDT and CDR2 YNNKEL (reference sequence). The ends were cut back, 6 bases at V and 0 bases at J, with 11 bases in the middle. CDR3 in amino acids: CASSIQPMNTEAFF. CDR3 DNA sequence: TGTGCCAGCAGTATACAGCCTATGAACACTGAAGCTTTCTTT.

The genes are TRBV9 and TRBJ2-2, with TRBD2 matching 8 bases. J was trimmed by 5 bases and V by 4 bases; bases with no gene match: 10. Germline loops: CDR1 SGDLS, CDR2 YYNGEE. The CDR3 sequence is 16 residues long. The CDR3 sequence: CASSLKAGVRTGELFF. The CDR3 region has the DNA TGTGCCAGCAGCCTGAAAGCGGGGGTGAGAACCGGGGAGCTGTTTTTT.

The rearrangement links TRBV10-3 to TRBJ2-3, with D perhaps matching TRBD2 (6 bases). The length of the CDR3 is 15 residues. V lost 0 bases and J lost 6, with 13 bases in between. Looked up from germline, CDR1 is ENHRY and CDR2 is SYGVKD. The CDR3 region is CAISESTSGGDTQYF. CDR3 DNA sequence: TGTGCCATCAGTGAGTCGACGTCAGGAGGGGATACGCAGTATTTT.

The genes are TRBV5-4 and TRBJ2-2; 10 bases map to TRBD2. This CDR3 comprises 15 residues. The germline gives CDR1 SGHNT, CDR2 YYREEE (reference sequence). V trimming: 3 bases; J trimming: 5 bases; junction bases outside the gene matches: 4. As DNA, the CDR3 is TGTGCCAGCAGCTCCGGGACTAGCGCGACCGGGGAGCTGTTTTTT. It encodes CASSSGTSATGELFF.

V gene TRBV3-1 (or the pseudogene TRBV3-2) combines with J gene TRBJ2-2; 13 bases map to TRBD2. Trimming took 2 bases from V and 6 from J; bases not matched to a gene: 3. This CDR3 region has 16 residues. CDR1 and CDR2 from the germline V gene are LGHDT and YNNKEL (reference sequence). The CDR3 region is CASSQTTSGRAGELFF. The CDR3 nucleotides read TGTGCCAGCAGCCAAACTACTAGCGGGAGGGCCGGGGAGCTGTTTTTT.

With regard to this clone: Other nucleotide sequences from this sample produce the same CDR3. V is TRBV6-5 and J is TRBJ2-3, with 9 positions matching TRBD1. Germline V gives CDR1 MNHEY, CDR2 SVGAGI. The CDR3 sequence is 12 residues long. With V trimmed by 7 bases and J by 6 bases, 2 bases remained unmatched. The CDR3 region is CASTGQGDTQYF. Written as DNA, the CDR3 is TGTGCCAGCACCGGACAGGGGGATACGCAGTATTTT.